This passage covers 31 T cell receptor beta chains from one sample sequenced in a study of cytomegalovirus exposure and HLA in healthy donors. The primer mix had 60 Vbeta and 13 Jbeta primers. Produced via immunoSEQ multiplex PCR; TCRdb's table is partial and in-frame only. The table lists approximately 150,000 clones, roughly 84% of them singletons. The sequenced material came from PBMCs. These receptors all stem from a man aged 25-45 years in good health and CMV-seropositive.

The rearrangement uses TRBV13 and TRBJ2-5, with TRBD2 identical over 7 bases. The J segment lost 2 bases and the V segment lost 2 bases, leaving 2 bases of the junction unmatched. This CDR3 region has 14 residues. Germline CDR1 PRHDT, CDR2 FYEKMQ (reference sequence). The CDR3 DNA reads as TGTGCCAGCAGCTTACGGGGGGAACAAGAGACCCAGTACTTC. It codes for CASSLRGEQETQYF.

This clone was detected once. The rearrangement links TRBV9 to TRBJ2-1, with a possible D match to TRBD2 (6 bases). The CDR3 runs to 18 residues. Per germline, CDR1 SGDLS and CDR2 YYNGEE. The V gene lost 3 bases and the J gene lost 2 bases, with 21 bases spanning the gap. CDR3 amino acids: CASSDSRDGRGAYNEQFF. In DNA form, the CDR3 reads TGTGCCAGCAGCGACTCCAGAGACGGGCGGGGCGCCTACAATGAGCAGTTCTTC.

This chain links TRBV19 with TRBJ1-1, with D uncertain. CDR1 LNHDA and CDR2 SQIVND come from the germline V gene (reference sequence). Trimming removed 3 bases at V and 0 bases at J, with 11 bases between. The CDR3 has 15 amino acids. The CDR3 DNA follows: TGTGCCAGTAGTATTCAGGCACAGCTGAACACTGAAGCTTTCTTT. Translated, it gives CASSIQAQLNTEAFF.

V is TRBV30 and J is TRBJ2-7, with D tentatively TRBD2 (6 bases). Trimming removed 8 bases at V and 3 bases at J, with 17 bases between. CDR3 size: 13 residues. Germline-derived CDR1 and CDR2 are GTSNPN and SVGIG (reference sequence). The CDR3 nucleotides read TGTGCCGGTAAATTCGAAGCGGGCTACGAGCAGTACTTC. Its protein is CAGKFEAGYEQYF.

The chain employs TRBV29-1 and TRBJ1-4; D is perhaps TRBD1 (6 bases). Germline CDR1 and CDR2: SQVTM and ANQGSEA. V was clipped by 5 bases and J by 4 bases, with 11 bases between them. The CDR3 is made up of 13 amino acids. This chain's CDR3 is CSVKSQGNEKLFF. The CDR3 DNA reads as TGCAGCGTTAAGTCACAGGGTAATGAAAAACTGTTTTTT.

The chain combines TRBV18 with TRBJ2-3, with D perhaps TRBD1 (6 bases). The CDR3 is 15 residues long. Germline V gene lookup returns CDR1 KGHSH and CDR2 LQKENI. V dropped 3 bases and J dropped 6 bases, with 16 bases sitting between them. CDR3 residues: CASSPRDIGRDTQYF. The DNA for the CDR3 is TGTGCCAGCTCACCCCGGGACATCGGAAGGGATACGCAGTATTTT.

The chain joins TRBV7-9 to TRBJ2-3; D ambiguous. Trimming stripped 2 bases from V and 5 bases from J, with 8 bases between. This CDR3 is 13 amino acids long. From germline, CDR1 is SEHNR and CDR2 FQNEAQ (reference sequence). The CDR3 coding sequence is TGTGCCAGCAGCTTAATTTTCAAAGATACGCAGTATTTT. Translated, it gives CASSLIFKDTQYF.

Comment on this clone: At one boundary the junction diverges from the germline segment, which might be a read error. V usage is TRBV7-9 and J usage is TRBJ2-1, with 8 nucleotides matching TRBD2. CDR3 length: 16 residues. The germline V gene has CDR1 SEHNR and CDR2 FQNEAQ (reference sequence). For the CDR3, the DNA is TGTTCCAGCAGCTTAGTAGGGACTAGGCTCTACAATGAGCAGTTCTTC. Translated, it gives CSSSLVGTRLYNEQFF.

The chain joins TRBV9 to TRBJ2-1, with D possibly matching TRBD2 (5 bases). CDR1 and CDR2 from the germline V gene are SGDLS and YYNGEE. V lost 0 bases, J lost 2 bases, and 12 bases lay in between. The CDR3 is 16 amino acids. CDR3 residues: CASSVAALVAYNEQFF. The CDR3 coding sequence is TGTGCCAGCAGCGTAGCGGCACTAGTGGCCTACAATGAGCAGTTCTTC.

The chain is built from TRBV19 and TRBJ1-1; tentative D call: TRBD1 (6 bases). V gave up 0 bases and J gave up 11 bases, with 16 bases separating them. Germline CDR1 LNHDA, CDR2 SQIVND (reference sequence). This CDR3 is 14 amino acids long. This CDR3 is CASSIDTGRGRAFF. The CDR3 DNA reads TGTGCCAGTAGTATAGATACAGGGAGAGGTAGGGCTTTCTTT.

This chain connects TRBV6-5 to TRBJ2-3; TRBD2 is a possible D gene (6 bases). Germline assignment: CDR1 MNHEY and CDR2 SVGAGI. Trimming removed 7 bases from V and 9 bases from J, with 14 bases in between. The CDR3 contains 12 residues. CDR3 residues: CASNFPSATQYF. CDR3 nucleotide sequence: TGTGCCAGCAATTTCCCTAGCGCGACGCAGTATTTT.

The rearrangement links TRBV5-4 to TRBJ2-5; TRBD2 agrees at 8 bases. Looked up from germline, CDR1 is SGHNT and CDR2 is YYREEE (reference sequence). Trimming at V came to 0 bases and at J to 5 bases, leaving 6 bases not matched to a gene. This CDR3 spans 15 amino acids. The CDR3 DNA reads TGTGCCAGCAGCTTGGTCGTCGGGGGGGAGGAGACCCAGTACTTC. This gives the protein CASSLVVGGEETQYF.

This chain uses TRBV6-5 with TRBJ1-2, with D unresolved. CDR3 size: 14 residues. V shed 0 bases and J shed 4 bases, with 9 bases lying between them. The V gene's germline CDR1 is MNHEY and CDR2 SVGAGI. The CDR3 DNA reads TGTGCCAGCAGTTACTCCCCGTCCCCCTATGGCTACACCTTC. This gives the protein CASSYSPSPYGYTF.

V gene TRBV6-4 combines with J gene TRBJ1-2, with 7 bases lining up with TRBD1. V was clipped by 2 bases and J by 2 bases; unmatched bases: 5. The CDR3 is 15 residues long. CDR1 and CDR2 (germline): MRHNA, SNTAGT. In nucleotides, the CDR3 is TGTGCCAGCAGTGACATCAGGGGGTCCAACTATGGCTACACCTTC. Translating gives CASSDIRGSNYGYTF.

The rearrangement joins TRBV18 to TRBJ2-1; 7 bases fit TRBD2. The germline V gene has CDR1 KGHSH and CDR2 LQKENI. The CDR3 contains 14 residues. Trimming took 3 bases from V and 9 from J; bases not matched to a gene: 8. The CDR3 reads CASSPKNGEGEQFF. Written as DNA, the CDR3 is TGTGCCAGCTCACCGAAGAATGGGGAGGGTGAGCAGTTCTTC.

This sequence joins TRBV11-3 and TRBJ2-5; possibly TRBD1 for D (6 bases). This CDR3 contains 17 residues. Deletions cut 2 bases from V and 1 base from J, with 17 bases between. Looked up from germline, CDR1 is SGHNT and CDR2 is YENEEA. CDR3 in DNA: TGTGCCAGCAGCTTATGGCGTACAGGGAAGGTCCAAGAGACCCAGTACTTC. It yields the protein CASSLWRTGKVQETQYF.

The genes are TRBV9 and TRBJ1-1; 7 bases are a match to TRBD1. CDR3 size: 15 residues. Germline V CDR1 and CDR2: SGDLS, YYNGEE. V dropped 3 bases and J dropped 0; count of bases not matched to a gene: 5. The CDR3 nucleotides read TGTGCCAGCAGCGAGGGACAGCTTTTGAACACTGAAGCTTTCTTT. It is translated as CASSEGQLLNTEAFF.

This clone came up a few times. The chain is built from TRBV6-5 and TRBJ1-1; a possible D gene is TRBD1 (6 bases). Germline values: CDR1 MNHEY, CDR2 SVGAGI. The CDR3 consists of 14 residues. V lost 0 bases and J 8 bases, leaving 13 bases between the germline ends. The CDR3: CASSYSGGDDEAFF. In nucleotides, the CDR3 is TGTGCCAGCAGTTACTCAGGGGGGGACGACGAAGCTTTCTTT.

This chain links TRBV9 with TRBJ2-2; TRBD2 agrees at 10 bases. This CDR3 region has 17 residues. CDR1 and CDR2 from the germline V gene are SGDLS and YYNGEE. The V segment lost 0 bases and the J segment 1 base; nucleotides outside the gene matches: 3. This CDR3 reads CASSVGLAGVNTGELFF. DNA for the CDR3: TGTGCCAGCAGCGTAGGCCTAGCGGGAGTGAACACCGGGGAGCTGTTTTTT.

This rearrangement joins TRBV9 to TRBJ2-3; D is possibly TRBD1 (5 bases). The CDR3 loop spans 13 amino acids. CDR1 is SGDLS and CDR2 is YYNGEE in the germline V gene. Trimming left V 3 bases short and J 7 bases short, with 12 bases between. The DNA for the CDR3 is TGTGCCAGCAGCGCCCAACAGGATAATACGCAGTATTTT. Residues: CASSAQQDNTQYF.

The rearrangement links TRBV4-2 to TRBJ2-5; D may be TRBD1 (5 bases). The CDR3 is 14 residues long. The germline V and J ends were trimmed by 1 base and 4 bases, with 10 bases remaining between them. Germline lookup yields CDR1 LGHNA and CDR2 YNFKEQ. The CDR3 reads CASSQVRQGETQYF. The CDR3 region has the DNA TGTGCCAGCAGCCAAGTGCGGCAGGGAGAGACCCAGTACTTC.

This clone was counted a few times. The chain uses TRBV4-3 and TRBJ1-5; perhaps TRBD1 as D (6 bases). From germline, CDR1 is LGHNA and CDR2 YSLEER. The CDR3 runs 13 residues. V was trimmed by 5 bases and J by 6 bases, leaving 11 bases between them. The DNA for the CDR3 is TGCGCCAGCAGCACAACAGGGACTCAGCCCCAGCATTTT. Translation gives CASSTTGTQPQHF.

The chain is built from TRBV6-5 and TRBJ2-2; TRBD2 matches 8 bases. Per the germline V gene, CDR1 is MNHEY and CDR2 is SVGAGI. The J segment lost 5 bases and the V segment lost 6 bases, leaving 8 bases of the junction unmatched. This CDR3 is 15 amino acids long. The DNA for the CDR3 is TGTGCCAGCAGACGGGGCGGGAGGAAAACCGGGGAGCTGTTTTTT. As protein: CASRRGGRKTGELFF.

This clone was observed a few times. The CDR3 nucleotides read TGCGCCAGCAGCCATTTACAGGGTGAAGCTTTCTTT. It encodes CASSHLQGEAFF. The genes are TRBV4-1 and TRBJ1-1, with D maybe TRBD1 (6 bases). CDR1 and CDR2 from the germline V gene are MGHRA and YSYEKL. Trimming left V 3 bases short and J 7 bases short, with 9 bases between. This CDR3 comprises 12 residues.

The CDR3 sequence: CASSPDHRINNEQFF. Written as DNA, the CDR3 is TGTGCCAGTAGCCCCGACCACAGAATTAACAATGAGCAGTTCTTC. V usage is TRBV19 and J usage is TRBJ2-1; no firm D call. Deletions cut 6 bases from V and 5 bases from J, with 17 bases between. The CDR3 totals 15 residues. Germline assignment: CDR1 LNHDA and CDR2 SQIVND (reference sequence).

J is TRBJ1-1 and V is TRBV19, with D hard to call. This CDR3 region has 14 residues. Trimming removed 2 bases from V and 3 bases from J, with 10 bases in between. CDR1 and CDR2 from the germline V gene are LNHDA and SQIVND (reference sequence). The CDR3 nucleotides read TGTGCCAGTAGTATACGGGAACCACACACTGAAGCTTTCTTT. As protein: CASSIREPHTEAFF.

This clone has just a few counts. The V gene is TRBV15, the J gene TRBJ1-5, with 7 bases identical to TRBD1. With V trimmed by 5 bases and J by 4 bases, 8 bases remained unmatched. CDR3 size: 15 residues. Germline V gene data show CDR1 as LNHNV and CDR2 as YYDKDF (reference sequence). The CDR3 spells CATSSPGQPNQPQHF. CDR3 coding DNA: TGTGCCACCAGCTCTCCGGGACAGCCTAATCAGCCCCAGCATTTT.

The V and J genes are TRBV7-2 and TRBJ2-1, with TRBD1 as a possible D gene (5 bases). The CDR3 is 15 residues long. Trimming stripped 4 bases from V and 2 bases from J, with 12 bases between. Germline V gene data show CDR1 as SGHTA and CDR2 as FQGNSA. The CDR3 region has the DNA TGTGCCAGCAGCTACAGCGACAGAACCTACAATGAGCAGTTCTTC. Encoded protein: CASSYSDRTYNEQFF.

The chain combines TRBV5-1 with TRBJ2-1; 8 bases match TRBD2. The CDR3 contains 16 residues. With V trimmed by 0 bases and J by 8 bases, 10 bases remained unmatched. The germline V gene encodes CDR1 SGHRS and CDR2 YFSETQ. The CDR3 DNA reads TGCGCCAGCAGCTTGGGTACAGCGGGAGAGGGGTATGAGCAGTTCTTC. Translation: CASSLGTAGEGYEQFF.

For the CDR3, the DNA is TGCGCCAGCAGCTTTCTAGCGGGAGTTATGAATACGCAGTATTTT. It codes for CASSFLAGVMNTQYF. This sequence joins TRBV5-1 and TRBJ2-3; 10 bases match TRBD2. The trim removed 2 bases at V and 7 bases at J, leaving 7 bases unmatched. The CDR3 has 15 amino acids. Germline V gene sequence: CDR1 SGHRS, CDR2 YFSETQ. The whole variable domain, remainder taken from reference TRBV5-1 and TRBJ2-3, is KAGVTQTPRYLIKTRGQQVTLSCSPISGHRSVSWYQQTPGQGLQFLFEYFSETQRNKGNFPGRFSGRQFSNSRSEMNVSTLELGDSALYLCASSFLAGVMNTQYFGPGTRLTVL.

The chain carries TRBV5-1 and TRBJ2-7; weak D call: TRBD1 (6 bases). V shed 5 bases and J shed 5 bases, with 17 bases lying between them. In germline, CDR1 is SGHRS, CDR2 YFSETQ. CDR3 length: 14 amino acids. This CDR3 is CASRAGVIVDEQYF. CDR3 coding DNA: TGCGCCAGCAGGGCAGGGGTAATAGTGGACGAGCAGTACTTC.